These 32 T cell receptor beta chains were all obtained from the same sample, sequenced in a study of graft-versus-host responses after intestinal transplantation. Assay used: immunoSEQ multiplex PCR; TCRdb lists only in-frame clones, some missing. The sample holds roughly 92,000 clones; almost 90% are singletons and the top ten take 0.11%. These receptors are not linked to any known antigen. The sample was unstimulated CD4+ T cells sorted from spleen or lymph node cells, taken before intestinal transplant. The receptors were sampled from a human donor who received an intestinal transplant.

V usage is TRBV19 and J usage is TRBJ2-3, with 8 bases matching TRBD1. J lost 2 bases, V lost 3 bases, and 4 bases had no gene match. The germline V gene encodes CDR1 LNHDA and CDR2 SQIVND (reference sequence). The length of the CDR3 is 15 residues. This chain's CDR3 is CASSMTGVLTDTQYF. CDR3 nucleotides: TGTGCCAGTAGTATGACAGGGGTCCTCACAGATACGCAGTATTTT.

V is TRBV5-1 and J is TRBJ2-1; TRBD1 matches at 9 bases. CDR3 size: 13 residues. Germline trimming cut 4 bases from V and 12 bases from J; bases unmatched to any gene: 8. The germline V gene encodes CDR1 SGHRS and CDR2 YFSETQ. The CDR3 region is CASSPADRGRQFF. In nucleotides, the CDR3 is TGCGCCAGCAGCCCCGCGGACAGGGGACGGCAGTTCTTC.

This sequence joins TRBV5-1 and TRBJ1-4; the D is unclear. This CDR3 region has 16 residues. Germline assignment: CDR1 SGHRS and CDR2 YFSETQ. The germline V and J ends were trimmed by 4 bases and 5 bases, with 18 bases remaining between them. The CDR3 coding sequence is TGCGCCAGCAGCCATTCCTTTGGACGAGGGAATGAAAAACTGTTTTTT. It yields the protein CASSHSFGRGNEKLFF.

The J gene is TRBJ1-4, the V gene TRBV5-1; 7 nucleotides match TRBD1. CDR1 SGHRS and CDR2 YFSETQ come from the germline V gene. The CDR3 is 16 residues long. The J segment lost 5 bases and the V segment lost 2 bases, leaving 9 bases of the junction unmatched. CDR3 amino acids: CASSFGMGTANEKLFF. The CDR3 nucleotides read TGCGCCAGCAGCTTCGGCATGGGGACAGCCAATGAAAAACTGTTTTTT.

Here the CDR3 reads CASSLSQKYEQYF. CDR3 in DNA: TGTGCCAGCAGCTTATCACAGAAATACGAGCAGTACTTC. V and J are TRBV7-3 and TRBJ2-7, with D unclear. CDR1 and CDR2 (germline): SGHTA, FQGTGA. The CDR3 spans 13 residues. Deletions cut 2 bases from V and 4 bases from J, with 9 bases between.

This sequence joins TRBV7-3 and TRBJ1-3; D possibly corresponds to TRBD1 (6 bases). This CDR3 has 16 residues. V lost 5 bases and J lost 0, with 14 bases in between. In germline, CDR1 is SGHTA, CDR2 FQGTGA. The CDR3 sequence: CASSPRQALSGNTIYF. CDR3 in DNA: TGTGCCAGCAGCCCGAGACAGGCACTCTCTGGAAACACCATATATTTT. Using reference TRBV7-3 and TRBJ1-3 for the parts outside the CDR3, the full variable domain is GAGVSQTPSNKVTEKGKYVELRCDPISGHTALYWYRQSLGQGPEFLIYFQGTGAADDSGLPNDRFFAVRPEGSVSTLKIQRTERGDSAVYLCASSPRQALSGNTIYFGEGSWLTVV.

The rearrangement joins TRBV14 to TRBJ1-2, with TRBD1 matching 7 bases. The germline CDR1 and CDR2 sequences are SGHDN and FVKESK. V lost 1 base, J lost 7 bases, and 6 bases stayed unmatched. CDR3 length: 14 amino acids. In DNA, the CDR3 is TGTGCCAGCAGCCAAGGACACAGGGGAGGTGGCTACACCTTC. Residues: CASSQGHRGGGYTF.

The rearrangement uses TRBV2 and TRBJ1-1; D is possibly TRBD1 (5 bases). The CDR3 sequence is 15 residues long. The ends were cut back, 4 bases at V and 5 bases at J, with 17 bases in the middle. Germline CDR1 reads SNHLY; CDR2 reads FYNNEI. In DNA form, the CDR3 reads TGTGCCAGCAGTGTGGCCCCGGCAGGGTGGACTGAAGCTTTCTTT. It yields the protein CASSVAPAGWTEAFF.

V usage is TRBV10-3 and J usage is TRBJ1-5; 9 bases map to TRBD1. The CDR3 sequence is 20 residues long. Germline CDR1 reads ENHRY; CDR2 reads SYGVKD. V was pared by 6 bases and J by 2 bases, with 20 bases of the junction left unmatched. CDR3 loop: CAISPYPGQGRAGGNQPQHF. CDR3 DNA sequence: TGTGCCATCAGCCCTTACCCGGGACAGGGTCGTGCGGGCGGCAATCAGCCCCAGCATTTT.

The chain joins TRBV11-2 to TRBJ2-5, with 7 bases fitting TRBD2. The V segment lost 5 bases and the J segment 2 bases; nucleotides outside the gene matches: 11. Germline CDR1 is SGHAT and CDR2 is FQNNGV. CDR3 length equals 16 residues. The CDR3 bases are TGTGCCAGCAGCCCAACCCGGGGGGTAGGGCAAGAGACCCAGTACTTC. Translation: CASSPTRGVGQETQYF.

The J gene is TRBJ1-1, the V gene TRBV9; the match to TRBD1 covers 8 bases. V shed 5 bases and J 6 bases; nucleotides not matched to a gene: 9. Germline V gene lookup returns CDR1 SGDLS and CDR2 YYNGEE. The CDR3 has 14 residues. CDR3 nucleotide sequence: TGTGCCAGCAGTAGTGGCCTGGACAGGGCTGAAGCTTTCTTT. Encoded protein: CASSSGLDRAEAFF. The complete variable domain, with remaining parts taken from reference TRBV9 and TRBJ1-1, reads DSGVTQTPKHLITATGQRVTLRCSPRSGDLSVYWYQQSLDQGLQFLIQYYNGEERAKGNILERFSAQQFPDLHSELNLSSLELGDSALYFCASSSGLDRAEAFFGQGTRLTVV.

The V gene is TRBV7-3, the J gene TRBJ1-6; TRBD1 aligns across 7 bases. In germline, CDR1 is SGHTA, CDR2 FQGTGA. J was trimmed by 5 bases and V by 5 bases; bases with no gene match: 6. CDR3 length equals 15 residues. The CDR3 reads CASSPQGDHNSPLHF. CDR3 DNA: TGTGCCAGCAGCCCTCAGGGGGACCATAATTCACCCCTCCACTTT.

The rearrangement joins TRBV11-3 to TRBJ2-3, with 8 bases lining up with TRBD2. This CDR3 contains 16 residues. Germline values: CDR1 SGHNT, CDR2 YENEEA. Germline trimming cut 1 base from V and 0 bases from J; bases unmatched to any gene: 3. CDR3 in DNA: TGTGCCAGCAGCTTAGGGCGGGGGGCTAGCACAGATACGCAGTATTTT. It is translated as CASSLGRGASTDTQYF.

V is TRBV5-1 and J is TRBJ2-7; 7 nucleotides align to TRBD1. The CDR3 extends over 14 amino acids. Germline-derived CDR1 and CDR2 are SGHRS and YFSETQ. J gave up 6 bases and V 4 bases, and 10 bases lay outside the gene matches. CDR3 bases: TGCGCCAGCAGCCCCTGGGACAGCGACCCCGAGCAGTACTTC. This encodes CASSPWDSDPEQYF.

The chain links TRBV6-1 to TRBJ1-1, with D possibly TRBD1 on 5 matching bases. The CDR3 is 16 residues long. Trimming pared 2 bases from V and 5 bases from J, leaving 18 bases between. In germline, CDR1 is MNHNS, CDR2 SASEGT. The CDR3 sequence: CASSELQGGRWTEAFF. DNA of the CDR3: TGTGCCAGCAGTGAACTTCAGGGTGGGAGGTGGACTGAAGCTTTCTTT.

DNA for the CDR3: TGTGCCAGCAGTAGGCGGACAGGGGGTGGTTACGAGCAGTACTTC. Translation gives CASSRRTGGGYEQYF. V is TRBV2 and J is TRBJ2-7, with 10 bases aligning to TRBD1. Trimming at V came to 5 bases and at J to 4 bases, leaving 8 bases not matched to a gene. This CDR3 is built from 15 residues. The germline V gene has CDR1 SNHLY and CDR2 FYNNEI.

This chain links TRBV16 with TRBJ1-6; 12 bases fit TRBD1. In germline, CDR1 is KGHSY, CDR2 FQNENV. The CDR3 consists of 15 residues. V shed 4 bases, J shed 10 bases, and the junction held 5 bases outside the gene matches. The CDR3 bases are TGTGCCAGCAGCCTCACGGGGACAGGGGGCTCACCCCTCCACTTT. This translates into CASSLTGTGGSPLHF.

The chain combines TRBV7-6 with TRBJ1-6; 8 bases are a match to TRBD1. CDR3 length: 14 amino acids. Germline V gene lookup returns CDR1 SGHVS and CDR2 FNYEAQ. The J segment lost 7 bases and the V segment lost 6 bases, leaving 5 bases of the junction unmatched. The CDR3: CASSYDRGNSPLHF. The CDR3 DNA reads TGTGCCAGCAGTTACGACAGGGGAAATTCACCCCTCCACTTT.

This chain connects TRBV5-6 to TRBJ1-5; the D gene is possibly TRBD1 (6 bases). Germline lookup yields CDR1 SGHDT and CDR2 YYEEEE. The V end lost 4 bases, the J end lost 6 bases, and 17 bases lay between the germline ends. The CDR3 sequence is 15 residues long. CDR3 region: CASSPGGAQGQPQHF. The CDR3 nucleotides read TGTGCCAGCAGCCCTGGGGGGGCTCAAGGTCAGCCCCAGCATTTT. The whole variable domain, filled in from reference TRBV5-6 and TRBJ1-5, reads DAGVTQSPTHLIKTRGQQVTLRCSPKSGHDTVSWYQQALGQGPQFIFQYYEEEERQRGNFPDRFSGHQFPNYSSELNVNALLLGDSALYLCASSPGGAQGQPQHFGDGTRLSIL.

The rearrangement uses TRBV9 and TRBJ1-2; no firm D call. The CDR3 is made up of 13 amino acids. Germline-derived CDR1 and CDR2 are SGDLS and YYNGEE. V dropped 0 bases and J dropped 8 bases, with 11 bases sitting between them. CDR3 bases: TGTGCCAGCAGCGTAGCTGAGGGAGGCGGCTACACCTTC. Translating gives CASSVAEGGGYTF.

The chain joins TRBV7-3 to TRBJ2-2, with D possibly matching TRBD1 (5 bases). Deletions cut 5 bases from V and 4 bases from J, with 14 bases between. The germline CDR1 and CDR2 sequences are SGHTA and FQGTGA. The CDR3 covers 15 residues. Here the CDR3 DNA reads TGTGCCAGCAGCATAGGTGGGGCTGGCACCGGGGAGCTGTTTTTT. Protein: CASSIGGAGTGELFF.

The chain is built from TRBV10-3 and TRBJ1-1; a possible D gene is TRBD1 (5 bases). Trimming removed 10 bases at V and 1 base at J, with 7 bases between. Germline loops: CDR1 ENHRY, CDR2 SYGVKD. This CDR3 contains 11 residues. This CDR3 is CATTENTEAFF. The DNA of the CDR3 is TGTGCCACGACAGAGAACACTGAAGCTTTCTTT.

The sample holds a few counts of this clone. The chain is built from TRBV5-6 and TRBJ1-1, with D unresolved. Trimming removed 4 bases at V and 7 bases at J, with 8 bases between. CDR3 length: 11 amino acids. Germline CDR1 reads SGHDT; CDR2 reads YYEEEE. The CDR3 DNA follows: TGTGCCAGCAGCCTTCGACTTGAAGCTTTCTTT. Translation: CASSLRLEAFF.

This chain connects TRBV5-1 to TRBJ2-5, with 8 nucleotides matching TRBD1. This CDR3 has 15 residues. CDR1 and CDR2 from the germline V gene are SGHRS and YFSETQ. The V and J ends lost 4 bases and 5 bases, in that order; junction bases with no gene match: 10. The CDR3 nucleotides read TGCGCCAGCAGCCTGACAGGGGCCCCAGGGGAGACCCAGTACTTC. Encoded protein: CASSLTGAPGETQYF.

The V gene is TRBV5-4, the J gene TRBJ1-4; 8 positions agree with TRBD1. The CDR3 sequence is 13 residues long. Trimming removed 4 bases from V and 10 bases from J; junction bases left unmatched: 6. CDR1 and CDR2 (germline): SGHNT, YYREEE (reference sequence). The CDR3 DNA follows: TGTGCCAGCAGCGTGGACAGGGCTGCAAAACTGTTTTTT. Protein sequence: CASSVDRAAKLFF. Full variable domain (outside the CDR3, taken from reference TRBV5-4 and TRBJ1-4): ETGVTQSPTHLIKTRGQQVTLRCSSQSGHNTVSWYQQALGQGPQFIFQYYREEENGRGNFPPRFSGLQFPNYSSELNVNALELDDSALYLCASSVDRAAKLFFGSGTQLSVL.

The chain is built from TRBV7-9 and TRBJ2-2, with 9 bases aligning to TRBD2. Germline loops: CDR1 SEHNR, CDR2 FQNEAQ (reference sequence). The V segment lost 4 bases and the J segment 6 bases; nucleotides outside the gene matches: 12. The CDR3 runs 17 residues. The CDR3 region is CASSSPRRRGGAGELFF. CDR3 bases: TGTGCCAGCAGCTCCCCACGTAGGCGGGGGGGCGCCGGGGAGCTGTTTTTT. The whole variable domain, filled in from reference TRBV7-9 and TRBJ2-2, reads DTGVSQNPRHKITKRGQNVTFRCDPISEHNRLYWYRQTLGQGPEFLTYFQNEAQLEKSRLLSDRFSAERPKGSFSTLEIQRTEQGDSAMYLCASSSPRRRGGAGELFFGEGSRLTVL.

The rearrangement joins TRBV19 to TRBJ1-4; 7 bases line up with TRBD1. This CDR3 is built from 15 residues. The junction had 4 bases not matched to a gene; V was cut back by 4 bases and J by 2 bases. Germline CDR1 LNHDA, CDR2 SQIVND (reference sequence). This chain's CDR3 is CASSNRGRTNEKLFF. In DNA, the CDR3 is TGTGCCAGTAGTAACAGGGGTCGCACTAATGAAAAACTGTTTTTT.

The chain has TRBV6-5 and TRBJ1-1; tentatively, D is TRBD1 (5 bases). Germline V gene data show CDR1 as MNHEY and CDR2 as SVGAGI. V was trimmed by 8 bases and J by 5 bases, leaving 9 bases between them. This CDR3 is built from 11 residues. The CDR3 is CASGQATEAFF. As DNA, the CDR3 is TGTGCCAGCGGACAAGCTACTGAAGCTTTCTTT.

This chain connects TRBV28 to TRBJ2-1, with D possibly being TRBD1 (6 bases). This CDR3 has 14 residues. Trimming cost V 9 bases and J 3 bases, with 15 bases left between them. Germline V lookup: CDR1 MDHEN, CDR2 SYDVKM. CDR3 residues: CASYPGTLYNEQFF. CDR3 DNA sequence: TGTGCCAGTTACCCCGGGACACTCTACAATGAGCAGTTCTTC.

The V and J genes are TRBV6-1 and TRBJ2-1; the D gene is possibly TRBD2 (5 bases). CDR3 size: 14 residues. Germline lookup yields CDR1 MNHNS and CDR2 SASEGT. Deletions cut 6 bases from V and 4 bases from J, with 13 bases between. CDR3 sequence reads: CASREDRLYNEQFF. The DNA for the CDR3 is TGTGCCAGCAGGGAGGACCGATTATACAATGAGCAGTTCTTC.

V usage is TRBV9 and J usage is TRBJ2-5, with 9 bases aligning to TRBD1. The CDR3 totals 16 residues. Germline-derived CDR1 and CDR2 are SGDLS and YYNGEE. V shed 2 bases, J shed 6 bases, and the junction held 11 bases outside the gene matches. CDR3 sequence (DNA): TGTGCCAGCAGCGTGAGGACAGGGGCCTCTAGGCAGACCCAGTACTTC. Translated, it gives CASSVRTGASRQTQYF.

V is TRBV7-3 and J is TRBJ2-3; D may be TRBD2 (6 bases). The V and J ends lost 2 bases and 3 bases respectively, with 12 bases between them. CDR1 is SGHTA and CDR2 is FQGTGA in the germline V gene. The CDR3 contains 15 residues. CDR3 bases: TGTGCCAGCAGCTTAGGGCGGGGACCAACAGATACGCAGTATTTT. This sequence encodes CASSLGRGPTDTQYF.